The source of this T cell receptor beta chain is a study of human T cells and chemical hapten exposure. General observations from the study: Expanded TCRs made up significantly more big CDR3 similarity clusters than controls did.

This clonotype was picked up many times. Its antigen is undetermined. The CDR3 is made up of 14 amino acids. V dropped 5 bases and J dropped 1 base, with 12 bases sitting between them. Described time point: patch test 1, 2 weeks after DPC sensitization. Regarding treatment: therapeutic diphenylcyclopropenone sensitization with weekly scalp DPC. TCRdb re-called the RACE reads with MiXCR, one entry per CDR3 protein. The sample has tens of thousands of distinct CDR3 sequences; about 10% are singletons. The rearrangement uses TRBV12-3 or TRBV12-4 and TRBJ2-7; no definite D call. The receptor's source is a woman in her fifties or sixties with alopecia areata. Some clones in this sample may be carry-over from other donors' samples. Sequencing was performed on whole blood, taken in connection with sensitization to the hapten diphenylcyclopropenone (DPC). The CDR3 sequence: CASSRTGRSYEQYF. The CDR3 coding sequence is TGTGCCAGCAGTCGGACCGGGCGATCCTACGAGCAGTACTTC.